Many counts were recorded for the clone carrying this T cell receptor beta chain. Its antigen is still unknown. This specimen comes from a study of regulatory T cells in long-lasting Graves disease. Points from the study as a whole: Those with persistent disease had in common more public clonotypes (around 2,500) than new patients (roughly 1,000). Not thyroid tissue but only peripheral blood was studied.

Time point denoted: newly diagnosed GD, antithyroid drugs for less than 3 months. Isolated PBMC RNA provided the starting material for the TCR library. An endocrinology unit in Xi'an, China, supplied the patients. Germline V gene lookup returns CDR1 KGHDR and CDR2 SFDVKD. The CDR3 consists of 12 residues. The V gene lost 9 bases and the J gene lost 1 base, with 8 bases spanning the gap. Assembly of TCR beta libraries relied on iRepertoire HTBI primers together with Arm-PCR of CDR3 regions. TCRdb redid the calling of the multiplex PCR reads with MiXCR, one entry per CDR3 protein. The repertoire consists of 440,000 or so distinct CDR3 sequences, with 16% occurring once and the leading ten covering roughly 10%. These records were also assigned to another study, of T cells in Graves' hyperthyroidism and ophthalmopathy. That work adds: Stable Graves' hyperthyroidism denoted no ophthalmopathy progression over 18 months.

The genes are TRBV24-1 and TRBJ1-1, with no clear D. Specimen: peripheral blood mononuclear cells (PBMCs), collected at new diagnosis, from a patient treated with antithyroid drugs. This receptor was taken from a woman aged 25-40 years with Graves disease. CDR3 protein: CATADANTEAFF. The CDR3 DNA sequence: TGTGCCACCGCCGATGCGAACACTGAAGCTTTCTTT.